Each of the 28 T cell receptor beta chains below was sequenced from the same sample in a study of CD8 T cells in Susac syndrome. With random hexamers, reverse transcription was performed on about 0.5 to 1 ug of RNA. TCRdb re-called the immunoSEQ multiplex PCR reads with MiXCR, one entry per CDR3 protein. The table has 80,000 to 90,000 distinct CDR3 sequences, approximately 92% seen once. Sequenced sample: CD8+ T cells from PBMCs. These receptor sequences come from a human donor in good health.

This chain joins TRBV29-1 and TRBJ1-3; D not certain. Trimming shortened V by 0 bases and J by 7 bases, and 19 bases separated the two germline ends. The germline V gene has CDR1 SQVTM and CDR2 ANQGSEA. This CDR3 has 16 residues. Here the CDR3 reads CSVEDYSASKTNTIYF. Written as DNA, the CDR3 is TGCAGCGTTGAAGATTATTCAGCATCAAAAACGAACACCATATATTTT. The whole variable domain, remainder taken from reference TRBV29-1 and TRBJ1-3, is SAVISQKPSRDICQRGTSLTIQCQVDSQVTMMFWYRQQPGQSLTLIATANQGSEATYESGFVIDKFPISRPNLTFSTLTVSNMSPEDSSIYLCSVEDYSASKTNTIYFGEGSWLTVV.

The rearrangement uses TRBV7-9 and TRBJ2-7; D remains ambiguous. This CDR3 region has 12 residues. Germline lookup yields CDR1 SEHNR and CDR2 FQNEAQ (reference sequence). V lost 4 bases and J 7 bases, leaving 11 bases between the germline ends. The CDR3 loop is CASSWAAAEQYF. CDR3 nucleotide sequence: TGTGCCAGCAGCTGGGCCGCGGCGGAGCAGTACTTC.

This clonotype is a singleton in its sample. The J gene is TRBJ2-4, the V gene TRBV7-9; tentatively, D is TRBD1 (6 bases). The CDR3 runs 11 residues. Germline V CDR1 and CDR2: SEHNR, FQNEAQ (reference sequence). V lost 2 bases to trimming and J lost 10 bases, with 6 bases between them. Here the CDR3 DNA reads TGTGCCAGCAGCTTAAGGGGGATTCAGTACTTC. Its translation is CASSLRGIQYF. Full variable domain (rest looked up from reference TRBV7-9 and TRBJ2-4): DTGVSQNPRHKITKRGQNVTFRCDPISEHNRLYWYRQTLGQGPEFLTYFQNEAQLEKSRLLSDRFSAERPKGSFSTLEIQRTEQGDSAMYLCASSLRGIQYFGAGTRLSVL.

V is TRBV6-2 or TRBV6-3 and J is TRBJ1-1, with D possibly matching TRBD1 (5 bases). V was trimmed by 5 bases and J by 8 bases, leaving 12 bases between them. The CDR3 runs to 12 residues. CDR1 MNHEY and CDR2 SVGEGT come from the germline V gene. In nucleotides, the CDR3 is TGTGCCAGCAGTCCCCTCGGACAAGAAGCTTTCTTT. Translated, it gives CASSPLGQEAFF.

This rearrangement joins TRBV6-1 to TRBJ1-1; no clear D gene. Germline V gene sequence: CDR1 MNHNS, CDR2 SASEGT. The V end lost 1 base, the J end lost 1 base, and 10 bases lay between the germline ends. CDR3 length: 15 residues. The CDR3 loop reads CASSEEMAANTEAFF. Here the CDR3 DNA reads TGTGCCAGCAGTGAAGAGATGGCGGCGAACACTGAAGCTTTCTTT.

The rearrangement uses TRBV11-2 and TRBJ2-2; D is unresolved. Trimming removed 5 bases at V and 7 bases at J, with 5 bases between. The CDR3 length is 11 residues. Germline V gene data show CDR1 as SGHAT and CDR2 as FQNNGV. The CDR3 nucleotides are TGTGCCAGCAGCGATGACGGGGAGCTGTTTTTT. Its translation is CASSDDGELFF.

V is TRBV6-1 and J is TRBJ2-6, with TRBD1 as a possible D gene (8 bases). This CDR3 is built from 20 residues. Germline assignment: CDR1 MNHNS and CDR2 SASEGT. V dropped 6 bases and J dropped 1 base, with 25 bases sitting between them. This CDR3 reads CASRGGTGEVGDSGANVLTF. CDR3 nucleotides: TGTGCCAGCAGGGGGGGGACAGGTGAGGTCGGCGATTCTGGGGCCAACGTCCTGACTTTC.

The chain is built from TRBV6-5 and TRBJ2-5; tentatively, D is TRBD2 (6 bases). Trimming pared 8 bases from V and 4 bases from J, leaving 14 bases between. CDR1 is MNHEY, CDR2 SVGAGI, per germline. This CDR3 has 13 amino acids. The CDR3 loop reads CASSDYSTETQYF. The CDR3 DNA sequence: TGTGCCAGCTCGGACTACTCAACAGAGACCCAGTACTTC.

The chain has TRBV4-1 and TRBJ1-5; D not resolved. This CDR3 has 15 amino acids. Germline CDR1 and CDR2: MGHRA and YSYEKL. The ends were cut back, 4 bases at V and 3 bases at J, with 13 bases in the middle. The CDR3 here is CASSREPGPNQPQHF. CDR3 nucleotides: TGCGCCAGCAGCCGAGAACCAGGTCCCAATCAGCCCCAGCATTTT.

This clonotype was counted once. V gene TRBV12-3 or TRBV12-4 combines with J gene TRBJ2-6, with 7 positions matching TRBD1. The CDR3 length is 16 residues. Unmatched junction bases numbered 7, after V lost 5 bases and J lost 3 bases. The CDR3: CASSTRQGGGANVLTF. CDR3 DNA: TGTGCCAGCAGTACGAGACAGGGCGGTGGGGCCAACGTCCTGACTTTC.

This chain joins TRBV7-6 and TRBJ1-5; D unresolved. The length of the CDR3 is 14 residues. Germline V gene data show CDR1 as SGHVS and CDR2 as FNYEAQ. V was trimmed by 1 base and J by 6 bases, leaving 10 bases between them. As DNA, the CDR3 is TGTGCCAGCAGCTTAGGAGGCGGGGTTCAGCCCCAGCATTTT. It specifies CASSLGGGVQPQHF.

This CDR3 reads CASSFGPGTSPEQYF. For the CDR3, the DNA is TGCGCCAGCAGCTTTGGTCCGGGAACGTCGCCAGAGCAGTACTTC. The chain combines TRBV5-1 with TRBJ2-7; perhaps TRBD2 as D (5 bases). CDR3 length: 15 amino acids. V lost 2 bases to trimming and J lost 7 bases, with 19 bases between them. Germline-derived CDR1 and CDR2 are SGHRS and YFSETQ.

The chain is built from TRBV19 and TRBJ2-5, with 7 bases that match TRBD2. From germline, CDR1 is LNHDA and CDR2 SQIVND (reference sequence). The CDR3 runs 15 residues. The J segment lost 5 bases and the V segment lost 3 bases, leaving 9 bases of the junction unmatched. CDR3 region: CASSIWGGPAETQYF. DNA for the CDR3: TGTGCCAGTAGTATCTGGGGGGGTCCGGCGGAGACCCAGTACTTC.

The genes are TRBV6-5 and TRBJ1-1; D is ambiguous. Trimming removed 5 bases from V and 4 bases from J, with 11 bases in between. CDR3 length: 13 amino acids. CDR1 is MNHEY, CDR2 SVGAGI, per germline. For the CDR3, the DNA is TGTGCCAGCAGTAATCACATAATCACTGAAGCTTTCTTT. It translates to CASSNHIITEAFF.

The chain links TRBV7-9 to TRBJ2-7; TRBD2 matches 8 bases. The CDR3 contains 18 residues. V shed 5 bases, J shed 6 bases, and the junction held 21 bases outside the gene matches. From germline, CDR1 is SEHNR and CDR2 FQNEAQ (reference sequence). The CDR3 sequence: CASSQGGLAGLKVPEQYF. In nucleotides, the CDR3 is TGTGCCAGCAGCCAAGGGGGTCTAGCGGGCCTCAAGGTCCCCGAGCAGTACTTC.

The chain combines TRBV13 with TRBJ2-7; no firm D call. The CDR3 length is 15 residues. CDR1 is PRHDT and CDR2 is FYEKMQ in the germline V gene (reference sequence). The V end lost 5 bases, the J end lost 0 bases, and 14 bases lay between the germline ends. Here the CDR3 DNA reads TGTGCCAGCAGCCTCCGGCTGGCTGTCTCCTACGAGCAGTACTTC. It codes for CASSLRLAVSYEQYF.

The V and J genes are TRBV19 and TRBJ1-5, with 8 positions matching TRBD1. Trimming took 5 bases from V and 5 from J; bases not matched to a gene: 8. The CDR3 is 15 residues long. Looked up from germline, CDR1 is LNHDA and CDR2 is SQIVND (reference sequence). The CDR3 region has the DNA TGTGCCAGTAGTCAGGGACAGGAACGATATCAGCCCCAGCATTTT. Its protein is CASSQGQERYQPQHF.

The chain carries TRBV10-3 and TRBJ1-1; a weak D match, TRBD1 (6 bases). The CDR3 covers 14 residues. In germline, CDR1 is ENHRY, CDR2 SYGVKD. Trimming removed 7 bases from V and 0 bases from J, with 12 bases in between. CDR3 bases: TGTGCCATCACTCGGACAGATTTGAACACTGAAGCTTTCTTT. Encoded protein: CAITRTDLNTEAFF.

The chain employs TRBV20-1 and TRBJ2-5; D unclear. Germline CDR1 DFQATT, CDR2 SNEGSKA (reference sequence). V lost 0 bases and J lost 7, with 12 bases in between. The length of the CDR3 is 13 residues. This CDR3 is CSAREVRDGTQYF. CDR3 nucleotides: TGCAGTGCTAGAGAGGTCCGTGACGGGACCCAGTACTTC.

The chain has TRBV28 and TRBJ1-5; no firm D call. The CDR3 length is 14 residues. The V end was cut by 1 base, the J end by 0 bases, with 4 bases between. CDR1 is MDHEN, CDR2 SYDVKM, per germline. In DNA form, the CDR3 reads TGTGCCAGCAGTTTATTACTTAGCAATCAGCCCCAGCATTTT. Protein sequence: CASSLLLSNQPQHF.

This chain joins TRBV20-1 and TRBJ1-2; 8 bases fit TRBD1. Germline V CDR1 and CDR2: DFQATT, SNEGSKA (reference sequence). The length of the CDR3 is 16 residues. The V gene end was trimmed by 3 bases and the J gene end by 8 bases; junction bases not matched to a gene: 17. The CDR3 nucleotides are TGCAGTGCTAGCGATTACCTTGGACAGGGCTCAGGGGGCTACACCTTC. It is translated as CSASDYLGQGSGGYTF.

The chain's CDR3 is CASSYGGHGDTQYF. In DNA, the CDR3 is TGTGCCAGCAGTTATGGGGGGCATGGAGATACGCAGTATTTT. This rearrangement joins TRBV6-5 to TRBJ2-3; D could derive from TRBD1 or TRBD2 (6 bases each). CDR3 size: 14 residues. The V end lost 3 bases, the J end lost 5 bases, and 12 bases lay between the germline ends. Germline CDR1 and CDR2: MNHEY and SVGAGI.

This clonotype was recorded only once. This chain joins TRBV12-5 and TRBJ1-4; 8 positions agree with TRBD1. V trimming: 1 base; J trimming: 6 bases; junction bases outside the gene matches: 10. CDR3 length: 17 residues. Germline lookup yields CDR1 LGHNT and CDR2 FRNRAP. For the CDR3, the DNA is TGTGCTAGTGGTTTGGACAGGGGGGACCGATTAGATGAAAAACTGTTTTTT. Its translation is CASGLDRGDRLDEKLFF.

V gene TRBV2 combines with J gene TRBJ2-7; D remains ambiguous. V dropped 7 bases and J dropped 3 bases, with 13 bases sitting between them. This CDR3 has 13 residues. Germline CDR1 and CDR2: SNHLY and FYNNEI. The CDR3, as DNA: TGTGCCAGCACGGCAGACGATGACTACGAGCAGTACTTC. Protein product: CASTADDDYEQYF. Full variable domain (rest looked up from reference TRBV2 and TRBJ2-7): EPEVTQTPSHQVTQMGQEVILRCVPISNHLYFYWYRQILGQKVEFLVSFYNNEISEKSEIFDDQFSVERPDGSNFTLKIRSTKLEDSAMYFCASTADDDYEQYFGPGTRLTVT.

The chain recombines TRBV7-9 with TRBJ1-2; D perhaps matches TRBD1 (6 bases). CDR1 and CDR2 from the germline V gene are SEHNR and FQNEAQ (reference sequence). V gave up 5 bases and J gave up 7 bases, with 17 bases separating them. This CDR3 comprises 14 residues. The CDR3 spells CASSPWDTQFGYTF. The CDR3 DNA is TGTGCCAGCAGCCCCTGGGACACTCAGTTTGGCTACACCTTC.

The CDR3: CASSLLRTGGNTEAFF. Here the CDR3 DNA reads TGTGCCAGCAGCTTACTTCGGACAGGAGGAAACACTGAAGCTTTCTTT. The rearrangement links TRBV7-9 to TRBJ1-1; 7 bases line up with TRBD1. V shed 2 bases and J 2 bases; nucleotides not matched to a gene: 8. The CDR3 spans 16 residues. Germline V gene sequence: CDR1 SEHNR, CDR2 FQNEAQ (reference sequence).

This clonotype occurred a few times. The chain has TRBV10-1 and TRBJ2-1; D is possibly TRBD2 (6 bases). Germline V gene sequence: CDR1 WNHNN, CDR2 SYGVQD (reference sequence). The V gene lost 8 bases and the J gene lost 4 bases, with 12 bases spanning the gap. The CDR3 has 13 residues. As DNA, the CDR3 is TGCGCCAGCCCGGGAGCCCCTTACAATGAGCAGTTCTTC. Translation gives CASPGAPYNEQFF.

The chain recombines TRBV4-1 with TRBJ2-7; TRBD2 agrees at 12 bases. With 3 bases clipped from V and 3 bases from J, the junction kept 6 bases outside the gene matches. CDR1 and CDR2 from the germline V gene are MGHRA and YSYEKL. This CDR3 is 16 amino acids long. CDR3 protein: CASSHATSGGFYEQYF. The CDR3 coding sequence is TGCGCCAGCAGCCATGCCACTAGCGGGGGGTTCTACGAGCAGTACTTC.